These 23 T cell receptor beta chains were all obtained from the same sample, sequenced in a study of Tregs in tolerant kidney transplant recipients. Method: immunoSEQ multiplex PCR; TCRdb's copy keeps in-frame clones and lacks some. This sample has approximately 67,000 clones, with 80% to 95% found just once. Sequenced material: CD8+ T cells from blood, taken before the transplant. These receptors originate from a human donor who received a combined kidney and bone marrow transplant.

Here the CDR3 reads CASSEYRSYEQYF. CDR3 nucleotides: TGTGCCAGCAGTGAGTACAGGAGCTACGAGCAGTACTTC. The chain carries TRBV6-1 and TRBJ2-7, with D possibly being TRBD1 (5 bases). V was trimmed by 3 bases and J by 3 bases, leaving 9 bases between them. CDR3 length: 13 amino acids. CDR1 MNHNS and CDR2 SASEGT come from the germline V gene.

This chain connects TRBV11-3 to TRBJ2-3; TRBD2 aligns across 11 bases. This CDR3 comprises 15 residues. J lost 2 bases, V lost 5 bases, and 3 bases had no gene match. Germline V lookup: CDR1 SGHNT, CDR2 YENEEA. CDR3: CASSRLAGYTDTQYF. For the CDR3, the DNA is TGTGCCAGCAGCCGACTAGCGGGGTACACAGATACGCAGTATTTT.

This rearrangement joins TRBV21-1 to TRBJ1-2. TRBV21-1 is labeled a pseudogene. The CDR3 covers 13 residues. CDR3 bases: TGTGCCAGCAGCAAAAAGGGAGGGCATGGCTACACCTTC. Translated, it gives CASSKKGGHGYTF.

Only one count was recorded for this clone. This chain uses TRBV4-3 with TRBJ2-3; possibly TRBD2 for D (7 bases). Trimming pared 5 bases from V and 2 bases from J, leaving 14 bases between. The CDR3 sequence is 15 residues long. The germline V gene encodes CDR1 LGHNA and CDR2 YSLEER. CDR3 DNA sequence: TGCGCCAGCAGCAGAGGGAGGGGGATCACAGATACGCAGTATTTT. It translates to CASSRGRGITDTQYF.

The chain has TRBV4-1 and TRBJ2-7; possible D gene TRBD1, 6 bases. V was trimmed by 0 bases and J by 3 bases, leaving 15 bases between them. Germline V gives CDR1 MGHRA, CDR2 YSYEKL. The CDR3 runs 16 residues. The CDR3 DNA is TGCGCCAGCAGCCAAGAGGCCCAGGGGTCAGTCTACGAGCAGTACTTC. Translated, it gives CASSQEAQGSVYEQYF.

V usage is TRBV7-9 and J usage is TRBJ2-1, with a weak D call TRBD1 (6 bases). The V gene lost 5 bases and the J gene lost 6 bases, with 14 bases spanning the gap. This CDR3 spans 14 amino acids. Germline CDR1 and CDR2: SEHNR and FQNEAQ (reference sequence). The CDR3 DNA reads as TGTGCCAGCAGCACTGTTGGGACAAGCAATGAGCAGTTCTTC. It specifies CASSTVGTSNEQFF.

This clone was detected only a few times. Other DNA sequences within the sample encode an identical CDR3. The V call is TRBV7-3, the J call TRBJ2-3; 8 positions match TRBD2. V shed 5 bases and J 4 bases; nucleotides not matched to a gene: 5. The length of the CDR3 is 14 residues. The germline V gene encodes CDR1 SGHTA and CDR2 FQGTGA. The CDR3 here is CASSRLAGPDTQYF. As DNA, the CDR3 is TGTGCCAGCAGCCGCCTAGCGGGCCCAGATACGCAGTATTTT.

The V and J genes are TRBV7-9 and TRBJ2-3; 12 positions agree with TRBD2. Losses at the gene ends were 5 bases for V and 6 bases for J; bases not matched to a gene: 9. The CDR3 covers 16 residues. From germline, CDR1 is SEHNR and CDR2 FQNEAQ (reference sequence). The CDR3 region has the DNA TGTGCCAGCAGCCCACTAGCGGGAGGCTTCCTGGATACGCAGTATTTT. Translated, it gives CASSPLAGGFLDTQYF.

In its sample, this clone was seen once. This rearrangement joins TRBV9 to TRBJ2-1; D is uncertain. This CDR3 spans 13 amino acids. The germline V gene has CDR1 SGDLS and CDR2 YYNGEE. Deletions cut 3 bases from V and 4 bases from J, with 8 bases between. CDR3 coding DNA: TGTGCCAGCAGCGAAAACGGTTACAATGAGCAGTTCTTC. This translates into CASSENGYNEQFF.

The V and J genes are TRBV6-1 and TRBJ1-5; D gene ambiguous. Trimming left V 1 base short and J 6 bases short, with 13 bases between. Germline V lookup: CDR1 MNHNS, CDR2 SASEGT. This CDR3 has 15 residues. CDR3 sequence reads: CASSEDKYYLQPQHF. In DNA form, the CDR3 reads TGTGCCAGCAGTGAAGACAAGTACTACCTTCAGCCCCAGCATTTT.

The J gene is TRBJ2-7, the V gene TRBV7-9, with unresolved D. Germline lookup yields CDR1 SEHNR and CDR2 FQNEAQ (reference sequence). This CDR3 is built from 14 residues. With 5 bases removed from V and 6 bases from J, the gap between germline ends came to 17 bases. The CDR3 bases are TGTGCCAGCAGCACCACGGGTTTAGCTATCGAGCAGTACTTC. Amino acid sequence: CASSTTGLAIEQYF.

Only a few counts were recorded for this clone. This chain links TRBV27 with TRBJ1-5; TRBD1 might be the D (6 bases). The CDR3 is 14 residues long. Between the trimmed V and J ends, which lost 5 bases and 5 bases, there was a span of 13 bases. Germline V gene data show CDR1 as MNHEY and CDR2 as SMNVEV (reference sequence). Here the CDR3 reads CASSEMDSHQPQHF. The CDR3 DNA is TGTGCCAGCAGTGAAATGGACAGCCATCAGCCCCAGCATTTT.

The V gene is TRBV9, the J gene TRBJ2-1; D is unresolved. V gave up 5 bases and J gave up 5 bases, with 5 bases separating them. This CDR3 spans 11 amino acids. Per germline, CDR1 SGDLS and CDR2 YYNGEE. Here the CDR3 reads CASSQNNEQFF. The CDR3 DNA reads TGTGCCAGCAGTCAAAACAATGAGCAGTTCTTC.

The chain employs TRBV4-2 and TRBJ1-4, with TRBD1 as a possible D gene (6 bases). Trimming removed 1 base from V and 0 bases from J, with 9 bases in between. The CDR3 has 16 amino acids. Germline CDR1 reads LGHNA; CDR2 reads YNFKEQ. CDR3 coding DNA: TGTGCCAGCAGCCAAGTGCAGGGGACAACTAATGAAAAACTGTTTTTT. The encoded protein is CASSQVQGTTNEKLFF.

This chain uses TRBV19 with TRBJ1-2, with 9 bases matching TRBD1. The V and J ends lost 6 bases and 3 bases, in that order; junction bases with no gene match: 8. The germline V gene has CDR1 LNHDA and CDR2 SQIVND (reference sequence). The CDR3 loop spans 15 amino acids. CDR3 loop: CASREGTGPYYGYTF. As DNA, the CDR3 is TGTGCCAGTAGGGAGGGGACAGGGCCCTACTATGGCTACACCTTC.

A remark on this clone: The junction shows a germline mismatch at one end, possibly a read error. V usage is TRBV13 and J usage is TRBJ1-2; D possibly corresponds to TRBD1 (5 bases). CDR3 length equals 13 residues. Germline CDR1 PRHDT, CDR2 FYEKMQ (reference sequence). CDR3 loop: CASSVTTGLPSPF. Here the CDR3 DNA reads TGTGCCAGCAGCGTTACTACGGGACTCCCATCTCCCTTC.

The chain is built from TRBV2 and TRBJ2-5, with a weak D call TRBD1 (5 bases). Trimming removed 3 bases from V and 5 bases from J, with 10 bases in between. This CDR3 spans 13 amino acids. Germline values: CDR1 SNHLY, CDR2 FYNNEI. The CDR3 here is CASSDRVWETQYF. CDR3 DNA: TGTGCCAGCAGTGACAGGGTATGGGAGACCCAGTACTTC.

The V call is TRBV7-9, the J call TRBJ2-7; 8 bases line up with TRBD1. CDR3 length: 14 amino acids. Germline lookup yields CDR1 SEHNR and CDR2 FQNEAQ (reference sequence). The junction had 5 bases not matched to a gene; V was cut back by 5 bases and J by 2 bases. CDR3 in amino acids: CASSPDRVAYEQYF. Here the CDR3 DNA reads TGTGCCAGCAGCCCGGACAGGGTGGCCTACGAGCAGTACTTC.

The rearrangement joins TRBV2 to TRBJ1-2, with D perhaps matching TRBD1 (5 bases). Per the germline V gene, CDR1 is SNHLY and CDR2 is FYNNEI. V was pared by 1 base and J by 3 bases, with 12 bases between. CDR3 size: 15 residues. The CDR3 region is CASSEGQSPYYGYTF. The CDR3 nucleotides are TGTGCCAGCAGTGAAGGACAGTCCCCCTACTATGGCTACACCTTC.

The chain links TRBV5-1 to TRBJ1-2; TRBD1 might be the D (6 bases). The CDR3 has 14 amino acids. Germline V gene sequence: CDR1 SGHRS, CDR2 YFSETQ. The ends were cut back, 4 bases at V and 8 bases at J, with 18 bases in the middle. In DNA, the CDR3 is TGCGCCAGCAGCCCTGACAGGTCAAGGTGGGGCTACACCTTC. Its translation: CASSPDRSRWGYTF.

The chain is built from TRBV7-6 and TRBJ1-5; 8 bases are shared with TRBD1. Germline trimming cut 0 bases from V and 6 bases from J; bases unmatched to any gene: 4. The CDR3 has 15 amino acids. Germline V lookup: CDR1 SGHVS, CDR2 FNYEAQ. CDR3 amino acids: CASSLAPGGGQPQHF. CDR3 sequence (DNA): TGTGCCAGCAGCTTAGCGCCAGGGGGCGGTCAGCCCCAGCATTTT.

The V gene is TRBV27, the J gene TRBJ2-7, with 9 positions matching TRBD2. V dropped 2 bases and J dropped 3; count of bases not matched to a gene: 5. CDR3 length: 15 residues. Germline CDR1 reads MNHEY; CDR2 reads SMNVEV (reference sequence). CDR3 sequence (DNA): TGTGCCAGCAGTTTAAGACTAGCGGTAAACTACGAGCAGTACTTC. This codes for CASSLRLAVNYEQYF.

The genes are TRBV27 and TRBJ2-3; possibly TRBD2 for D (5 bases). CDR3 length: 15 amino acids. Germline V CDR1 and CDR2: MNHEY, SMNVEV (reference sequence). V was trimmed by 0 bases and J by 1 base, leaving 8 bases between them. CDR3 loop: CASSLSLARTDTQYF. CDR3 DNA sequence: TGTGCCAGCAGTTTATCGCTAGCACGCACAGATACGCAGTATTTT.